This T cell receptor (beta chain) was obtained from a study of long-term antiretroviral therapy in people with HIV. Study-level information: Initial samples were collected about a decade before the 2015 immediate-ART recommendation.

Sequencing used immunoSEQ v3.0 at survey level. Sequencing had a target that covered about 40,000-50,000 T-cell genomes per sample. Libraries were prepared by immunoSEQ multiplex PCR; TCRdb keeps only in-frame clonotypes and omits some of them. The table includes fewer than 30,000 clones, 70% to 90% detected once. Germline V gives CDR1 SGHRS, CDR2 YFSETQ. Losses at the gene ends were 2 bases for V and 7 bases for J; bases not matched to a gene: 19. The CDR3 length is 18 residues. Overall study findings and caveats: The study found narrower CDR3 length ranges in HIV repertoires than in controls.

A remark on this clone: Antigen: not known.

The rearrangement joins TRBV5-1 to TRBJ2-7; 9 nucleotides match TRBD1. The receptor comes from a man younger than 40 with HIV. The sequenced sample was unsorted PBMCs, obtained roughly 4.5 years after starting antiretroviral therapy. The chain's CDR3 is CASSLHTGGAGLAGEQYF. CDR3 DNA sequence: TGCGCCAGCAGCTTACATACAGGGGGCGCGGGGCTGGCGGGGGAGCAGTACTTC.